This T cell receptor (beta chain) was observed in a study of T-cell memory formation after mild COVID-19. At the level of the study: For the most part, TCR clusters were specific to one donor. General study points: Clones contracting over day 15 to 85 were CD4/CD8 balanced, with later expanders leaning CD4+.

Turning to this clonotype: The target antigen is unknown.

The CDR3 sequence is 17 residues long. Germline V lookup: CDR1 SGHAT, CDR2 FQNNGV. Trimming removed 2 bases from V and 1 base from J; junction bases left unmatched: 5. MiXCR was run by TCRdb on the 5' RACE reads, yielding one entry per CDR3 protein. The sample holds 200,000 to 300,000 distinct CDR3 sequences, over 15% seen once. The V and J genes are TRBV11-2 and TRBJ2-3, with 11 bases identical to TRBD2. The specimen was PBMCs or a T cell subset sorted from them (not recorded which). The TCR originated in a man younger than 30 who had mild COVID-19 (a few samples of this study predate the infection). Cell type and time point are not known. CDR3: CASSLIEGLAGTDTQYF. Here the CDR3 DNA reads TGTGCCAGCAGCTTAATAGAGGGACTAGCGGGCACAGATACGCAGTATTTT.